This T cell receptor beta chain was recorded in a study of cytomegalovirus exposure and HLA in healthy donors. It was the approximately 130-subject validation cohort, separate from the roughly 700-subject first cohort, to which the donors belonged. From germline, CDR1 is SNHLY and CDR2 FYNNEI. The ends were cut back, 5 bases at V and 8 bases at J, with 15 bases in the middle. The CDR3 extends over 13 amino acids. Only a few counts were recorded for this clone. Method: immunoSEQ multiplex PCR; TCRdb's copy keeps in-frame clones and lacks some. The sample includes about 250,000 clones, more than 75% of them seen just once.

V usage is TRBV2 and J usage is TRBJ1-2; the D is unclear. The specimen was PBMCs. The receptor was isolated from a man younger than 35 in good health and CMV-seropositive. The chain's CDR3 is CASSPQERGGYTF. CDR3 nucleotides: TGTGCCAGCAGTCCCCAGGAGCGCGGGGGCTACACCTTC.